These T cell receptor beta chains were read from a single sample in a study of T-cell memory formation after mild COVID-19. TCRdb independently ran MiXCR on the 5' RACE reads; one entry per CDR3 protein. The sample includes about 440,000 distinct CDR3 sequences, 20% of them seen just once. Sequenced: PBMCs or a T cell subset sorted from them (not recorded which). The receptors originated from an adult woman who had mild COVID-19 (a few samples of this study predate the infection). Cell type and time point are not known. CDR3s include the opening cysteine and the closing phenylalanine or tryptophan. A D gene is named only where the DNA matches it firmly. Clone size appears in some rows only: once, few, many, or a class for an expanded clone.

j_call	d_call	clone_size	v_call	cdr3_nt	cdr3_aa
TRBJ1-5	NA	NA	TRBV4-1	TGCGCCAGCAGCTCATTAGAGAGGAATCAGCCCCAGCATTTT	CASSSLERNQPQHF
TRBJ2-7	TRBD1	NA	TRBV6-2/TRBV6-3	TGTGCCAGCAGTCCCTCTGGACAGGGCTACGAGCAGTACTTC	CASSPSGQGYEQYF
TRBJ2-5	NA	NA	TRBV28	TGTGCCAGCAGCCCGGGACACTTCCAAGAGACCCAGTACTTC	CASSPGHFQETQYF
TRBJ1-6	TRBD1	NA	TRBV14	TGTGCCAGCAGCCAAGATAAGGGACAGAAGAATTCACCCCTCCACTTT	CASSQDKGQKNSPLHF
TRBJ2-1	NA	NA	TRBV7-9	TGTGCCAGCAGCTTAGAGGTGATTCATAAAGACAATGAGCAGTTCTTC	CASSLEVIHKDNEQFF
TRBJ2-5	TRBD1	few	TRBV4-1	TGCGCCAGCAGCCAAGATGGGACAGGGGGCGAAGTCCAGTACTTC	CASSQDGTGGEVQYF
TRBJ2-1	TRBD2	NA	TRBV7-9	TGTGCCAGCAGCCCCCGCGTAGCGGGGGTTACAAATGAGCAGTTCTTC	CASSPRVAGVTNEQFF
TRBJ2-7	NA	few	TRBV5-6	TGTGCCAGCAGCTTGGGACAGAACACCTACGAGCAGTACTTC	CASSLGQNTYEQYF
TRBJ1-5	NA	few	TRBV6-5	TGTGCCAGCACCCCGCCAGTAGGGCAGCCCCAGCATTTT	CASTPPVGQPQHF
TRBJ2-1	NA	many	TRBV5-5	TGTGCCAGCAGCTTGGCCGCAGTTTATTCCTACAATGAGCAGTTCTTC	CASSLAAVYSYNEQFF
TRBJ2-7	TRBD2	NA	TRBV10-2	TGCGCCAGCAGTTCAAGCCCCGAGGGAAGCGGGACGAAGCAGTACTTC	CASSSSPEGSGTKQYF
TRBJ2-3	TRBD2	many	TRBV12-3/TRBV12-4	TGTGCCAGCAGTTTATTGGGGCACGGGGGGGCTAGCACAGATACGCAGTATTTT	CASSLLGHGGASTDTQYF
TRBJ1-1	NA	many	TRBV7-3	TGTGCCAGCAGCTTCTCCAGGGGAGGTGAAGCTTTCTTT	CASSFSRGGEAFF
TRBJ1-1	TRBD1	NA	TRBV29-1	TGCAGCGTTTGGGACAGGGAAAACACTGAAGCTTTCTTT	CSVWDRENTEAFF
TRBJ2-7	NA	few	TRBV19	TGTGCCAGTAGTACCCAGGGTGGAGAGCAGTACTTC	CASSTQGGEQYF
TRBJ2-1	NA	few	TRBV5-6	TGTGCCAGCAGCTTGGTTGCGAGCGATGAGCAGTTCTTC	CASSLVASDEQFF
TRBJ2-3	NA	many	TRBV12-3/TRBV12-4	TGTGCCAGCAGTTCCACCGCGGCCACAGATACGCAGTATTTT	CASSSTAATDTQYF
TRBJ2-5	NA	few	TRBV4-1	TGCGCCAGCAGCCAAGCTAAGCGCGACCAAGAGACCCAGTACTTC	CASSQAKRDQETQYF
TRBJ1-1	TRBD1	few	TRBV5-1	TGCGCCAGCAGCGGGGGACAGGGGGTGAACACTGAAGCTTTCTTT	CASSGGQGVNTEAFF
TRBJ2-1	TRBD2	NA	TRBV4-1	TGCGCCAGCAGCCTCCAATGGTTTTCTGGTCTAGCGGGAGACAATGAGCAGTTCTTC	CASSLQWFSGLAGDNEQFF
TRBJ2-5	NA	few	TRBV5-6	TGTGCCAGCAGCTTGGAGGTAACCACTCGGGAGACCCAGTACTTC	CASSLEVTTRETQYF
TRBJ2-3	NA	NA	TRBV6-1	TGTGCCAGCAGTGAACGACGGGGGAACACAGATACGCAGTATTTT	CASSERRGNTDTQYF
TRBJ1-3	NA	few	TRBV12-3/TRBV12-4	TGTGCCAGCAGTTTAGGGGGAGGTCTAGGTTACACCATATATTTT	CASSLGGGLGYTIYF
TRBJ2-7	TRBD1	many	TRBV5-1	TGCGCCAGCAGCCCGGACAGGGGAGGCGCCTACGAGCAGTACTTC	CASSPDRGGAYEQYF
TRBJ2-1	NA	many	TRBV9	TGTGCCAGCAGCGTCTCATGGGGTGAGCAGTTCTTC	CASSVSWGEQFF
TRBJ2-3	TRBD2	NA	TRBV11-3	TGTGCCAGCAGCTCCCGACTAGCGGGAGTCGGCACAGATACGCAGTATTTT	CASSSRLAGVGTDTQYF
TRBJ2-1	TRBD2	few	TRBV20-1	TGCAGTGCTAGTACCGTCGGGAGGTCCGACAATGAGCAGTTCTTC	CSASTVGRSDNEQFF
TRBJ2-2	TRBD2	NA	TRBV3-1	TGTGCCAGCAGCCCAGGGACTAGCGGGAGGGCGAATGCCGGGGAGCTGTTTTTT	CASSPGTSGRANAGELFF
TRBJ2-7	TRBD2	NA	TRBV7-2	TGTGCCAGCAGCTCTTCGGGACTAGCGGGAGTGGCCTACGAGCAGTACTTC	CASSSSGLAGVAYEQYF
TRBJ1-4	NA	few	TRBV20-1	TGCAGTGCTAGAGATCCTCAGACAACTAATGAAAAACTGTTTTTT	CSARDPQTTNEKLFF
TRBJ1-2	NA	NA	TRBV6-6	TGTGCCACCAACAGGGCATCTAACTATGGCTACACCTTC	CATNRASNYGYTF
TRBJ2-1	NA	few	TRBV6-4	TGTGCCAGCAGTGTGACCGCGAGCTCCTACAATGAGCAGTTCTTC	CASSVTASSYNEQFF
TRBJ2-7	NA	NA	TRBV6-1	TGTGCCAGCAGCCCCTGGGGCCTCAGCTCCTACGAGCAGTACTTC	CASSPWGLSSYEQYF
TRBJ2-2	NA	NA	TRBV20-1	TGCAGTGCTAGAGATATGGGGGCTAACACCGGGGAGCTGTTTTTT	CSARDMGANTGELFF
TRBJ1-2	NA	NA	TRBV5-1	TGCGCCAGCAGCTCGGGCGTAGTGGACTATGGCTACACCTTC	CASSSGVVDYGYTF
TRBJ2-5	TRBD2	few	TRBV6-5	TGTGCCAGCAGTTACTCGCGGACTAGCCCGGAGACCCAGTACTTC	CASSYSRTSPETQYF
TRBJ2-5	TRBD2	once	TRBV5-6	TGTGCCAGCAGTCATGCTGGGAGCGGGGGGGAGACCCAGTACTTC	CASSHAGSGGETQYF
TRBJ1-2	NA	few	TRBV6-2/TRBV6-3	TGTGCCAGCAGTTACGGCAGGACCTATGGCTACACCTTC	CASSYGRTYGYTF
TRBJ2-5	NA	many	TRBV12-3/TRBV12-4	TGTGCCAGCAGTTTATTCAGGGGAAGAGAGACCCAGTACTTC	CASSLFRGRETQYF
TRBJ1-1	NA	NA	TRBV14	TGTGCCAGCAGCCAAGTTTGGGTAAACACTGAAGCTTTCTTT	CASSQVWVNTEAFF
TRBJ2-7	NA	NA	TRBV3-1	TGTGCCAGCAGCCCCCCGCTGCGGGACGAGCAGTACTTC	CASSPPLRDEQYF
TRBJ2-5	NA	many	TRBV7-9	TGTGCCAGCAGCTTATCGGGAATGGAGACCCAGTACTTC	CASSLSGMETQYF
TRBJ2-3	NA	few	TRBV7-9	TGTGCCAGCAGCTCGGGCTCCACTCGAGATACGCAGTATTTT	CASSSGSTRDTQYF
TRBJ2-2	NA	NA	TRBV5-1	TGCGCCAGCAGCTTGGAAGGGCCCGTTGGGACCGGGGAGCTGTTTTTT	CASSLEGPVGTGELFF
TRBJ2-2	NA	NA	TRBV7-2	TGTGCCAGCAGCTTAACGACAGGTTACACCGGGGAGCTGTTTTTT	CASSLTTGYTGELFF
TRBJ2-1	NA	NA	TRBV4-3	TGCGCCAGCAGCCAAGAGGAGGGGGGCGCTTACAATGAGCAGTTCTTC	CASSQEEGGAYNEQFF
TRBJ2-1	TRBD1	NA	TRBV2	TGTGCCAGCACTGGGACAGGGACCTACAATGAGCAGTTCTTC	CASTGTGTYNEQFF
TRBJ2-2	NA	NA	TRBV12-3/TRBV12-4	TGTGCCAGCAGTTTAAACCAGGGAGTCGGGGAGCTGTTTTTT	CASSLNQGVGELFF